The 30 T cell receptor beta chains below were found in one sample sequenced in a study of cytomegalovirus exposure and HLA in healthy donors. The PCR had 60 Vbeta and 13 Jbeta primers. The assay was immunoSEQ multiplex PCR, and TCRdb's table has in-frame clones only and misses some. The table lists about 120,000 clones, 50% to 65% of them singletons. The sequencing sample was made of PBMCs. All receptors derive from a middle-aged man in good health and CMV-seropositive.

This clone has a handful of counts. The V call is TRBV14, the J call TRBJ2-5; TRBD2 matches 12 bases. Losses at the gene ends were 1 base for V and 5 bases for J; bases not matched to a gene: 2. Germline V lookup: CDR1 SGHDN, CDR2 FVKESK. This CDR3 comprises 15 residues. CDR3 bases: TGTGCCAGCAGCCAAGGACTAGCGGGAGTGGAGACCCAGTACTTC. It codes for CASSQGLAGVETQYF.

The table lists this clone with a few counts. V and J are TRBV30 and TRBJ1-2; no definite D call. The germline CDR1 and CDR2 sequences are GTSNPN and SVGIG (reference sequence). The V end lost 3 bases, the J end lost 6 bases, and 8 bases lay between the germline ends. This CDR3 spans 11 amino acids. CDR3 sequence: CAWSVANGYTF. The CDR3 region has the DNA TGTGCCTGGAGCGTGGCAAATGGCTACACCTTC.

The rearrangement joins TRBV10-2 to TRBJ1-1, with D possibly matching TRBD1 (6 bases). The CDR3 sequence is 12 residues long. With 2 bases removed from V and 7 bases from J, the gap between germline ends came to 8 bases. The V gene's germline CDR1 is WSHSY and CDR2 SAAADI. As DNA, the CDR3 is TGCGCCAGCAGTGAGATGGACAGTGAAGCTTTCTTT. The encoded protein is CASSEMDSEAFF.

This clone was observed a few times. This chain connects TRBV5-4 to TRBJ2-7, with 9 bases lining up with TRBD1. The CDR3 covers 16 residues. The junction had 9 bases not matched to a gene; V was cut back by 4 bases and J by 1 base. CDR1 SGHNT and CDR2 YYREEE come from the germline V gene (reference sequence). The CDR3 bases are TGTGCCAGCAGCGTCCCGGGACAGGGAGCTTCCTACGAGCAGTACTTC. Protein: CASSVPGQGASYEQYF.

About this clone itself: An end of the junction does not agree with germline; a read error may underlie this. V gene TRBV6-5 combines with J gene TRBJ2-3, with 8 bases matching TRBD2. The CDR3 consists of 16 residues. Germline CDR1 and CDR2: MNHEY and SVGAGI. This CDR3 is CVSSYWRGVLTDTQYF. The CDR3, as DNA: TGTGTCAGCAGTTACTGGCGGGGGGTCCTCACAGATACGCAGTATTTT.

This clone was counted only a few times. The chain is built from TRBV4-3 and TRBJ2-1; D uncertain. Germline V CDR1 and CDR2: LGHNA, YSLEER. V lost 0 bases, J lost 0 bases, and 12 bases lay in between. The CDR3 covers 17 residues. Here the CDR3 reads CASSQDPGSLSYNEQFF. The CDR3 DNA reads TGCGCCAGCAGCCAAGATCCAGGCAGCCTCTCCTACAATGAGCAGTTCTTC.

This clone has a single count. This CDR3 is CASTGQDNYGYTF. The CDR3 nucleotides read TGTGCCAGCACCGGACAGGATAACTATGGCTACACCTTC. The V and J genes are TRBV11-2 and TRBJ1-2; 7 bases agree with TRBD1. J was trimmed by 1 base and V by 7 bases; bases with no gene match: 3. The length of the CDR3 is 13 residues. The germline CDR1 and CDR2 sequences are SGHAT and FQNNGV.

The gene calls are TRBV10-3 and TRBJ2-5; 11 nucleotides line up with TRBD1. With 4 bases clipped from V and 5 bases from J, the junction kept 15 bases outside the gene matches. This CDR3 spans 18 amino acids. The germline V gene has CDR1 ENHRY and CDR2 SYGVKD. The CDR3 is CAISAPTGTGGGRETQYF. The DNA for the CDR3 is TGTGCCATCAGTGCTCCAACCGGGACAGGGGGAGGAAGGGAGACCCAGTACTTC.

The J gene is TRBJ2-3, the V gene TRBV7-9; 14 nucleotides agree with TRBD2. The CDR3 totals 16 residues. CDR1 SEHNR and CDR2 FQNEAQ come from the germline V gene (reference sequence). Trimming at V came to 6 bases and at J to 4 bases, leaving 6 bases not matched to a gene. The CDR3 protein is CASRTTSGGAADTQYF. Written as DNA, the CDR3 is TGTGCCAGCAGGACGACTAGCGGGGGGGCAGCAGATACGCAGTATTTT.

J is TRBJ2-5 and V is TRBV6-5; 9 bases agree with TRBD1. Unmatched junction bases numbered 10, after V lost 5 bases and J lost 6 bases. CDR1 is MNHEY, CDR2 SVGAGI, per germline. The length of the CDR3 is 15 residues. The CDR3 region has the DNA TGTGCCAGCAGTACCACACGGACAGGGGAGCAGACCCAGTACTTC. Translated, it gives CASSTTRTGEQTQYF.

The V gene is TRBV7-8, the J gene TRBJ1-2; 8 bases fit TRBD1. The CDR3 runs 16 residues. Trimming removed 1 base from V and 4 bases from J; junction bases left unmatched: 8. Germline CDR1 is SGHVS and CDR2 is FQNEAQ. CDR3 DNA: TGTGCCAGCAGCTTAGGTTCCAGGACAGGGAGCTATGGCTACACCTTC. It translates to CASSLGSRTGSYGYTF.

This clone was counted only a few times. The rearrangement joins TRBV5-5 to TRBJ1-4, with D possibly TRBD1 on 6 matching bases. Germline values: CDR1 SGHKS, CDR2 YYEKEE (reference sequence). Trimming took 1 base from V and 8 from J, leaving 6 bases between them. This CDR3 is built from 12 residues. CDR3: CASSLRGEKLFF. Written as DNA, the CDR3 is TGTGCCAGCAGCTTGAGGGGGGAAAAACTGTTTTTT. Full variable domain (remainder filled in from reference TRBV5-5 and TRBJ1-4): DAGVTQSPTHLIKTRGQQVTLRCSPISGHKSVSWYQQVLGQGPQFIFQYYEKEERGRGNFPDRFSARQFPNYSSELNVNALLLGDSALYLCASSLRGEKLFFGSGTQLSVL.

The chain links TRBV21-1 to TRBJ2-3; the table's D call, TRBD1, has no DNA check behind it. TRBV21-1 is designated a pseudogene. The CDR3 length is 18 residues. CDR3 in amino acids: CASSKVKEDRVGSDTQYF. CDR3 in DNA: TGTGCCAGCAGCAAAGTAAAGGAGGACAGGGTTGGCTCAGATACGCAGTATTTT.

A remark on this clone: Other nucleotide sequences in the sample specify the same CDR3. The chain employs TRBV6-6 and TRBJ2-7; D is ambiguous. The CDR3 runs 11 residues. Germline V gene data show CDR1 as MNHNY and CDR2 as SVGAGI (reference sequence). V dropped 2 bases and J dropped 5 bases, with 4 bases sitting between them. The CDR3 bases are TGTGCCAGCAGTTACCTTCACGAGCAGTACTTC. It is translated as CASSYLHEQYF.

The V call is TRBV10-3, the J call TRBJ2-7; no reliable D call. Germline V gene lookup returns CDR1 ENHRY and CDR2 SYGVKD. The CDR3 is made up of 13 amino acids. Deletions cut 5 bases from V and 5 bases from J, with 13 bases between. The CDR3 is CAISPDFSDEQYF. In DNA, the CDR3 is TGTGCCATCAGTCCCGACTTCTCTGACGAGCAGTACTTC.

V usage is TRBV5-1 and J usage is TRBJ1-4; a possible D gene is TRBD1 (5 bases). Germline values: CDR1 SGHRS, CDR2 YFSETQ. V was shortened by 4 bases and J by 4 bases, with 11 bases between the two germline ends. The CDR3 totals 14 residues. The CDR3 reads CASSQDRNNEKLFF. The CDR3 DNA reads TGCGCCAGCAGCCAAGACAGAAATAATGAAAAACTGTTTTTT.

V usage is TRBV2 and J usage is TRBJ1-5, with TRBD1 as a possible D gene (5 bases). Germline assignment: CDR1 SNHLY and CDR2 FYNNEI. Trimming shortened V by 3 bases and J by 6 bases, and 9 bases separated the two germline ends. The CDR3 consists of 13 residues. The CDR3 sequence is CASSDGAGQPQHF. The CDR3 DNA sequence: TGTGCCAGCAGTGATGGGGCCGGTCAGCCCCAGCATTTT.

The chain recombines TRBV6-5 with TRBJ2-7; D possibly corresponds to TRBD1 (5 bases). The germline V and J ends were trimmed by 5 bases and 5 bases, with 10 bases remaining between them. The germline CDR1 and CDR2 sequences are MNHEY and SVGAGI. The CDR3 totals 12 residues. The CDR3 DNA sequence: TGTGCCAGCAGTAGGGGCAGGGACGAGCAGTACTTC. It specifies CASSRGRDEQYF.

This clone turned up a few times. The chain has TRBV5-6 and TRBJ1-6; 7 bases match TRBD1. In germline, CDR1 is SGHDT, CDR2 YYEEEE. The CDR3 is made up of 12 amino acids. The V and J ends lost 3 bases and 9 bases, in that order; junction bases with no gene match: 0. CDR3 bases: TGTGCCAGCAGCTCAGGGGGTTCACCCCTCCACTTT. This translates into CASSSGGSPLHF.

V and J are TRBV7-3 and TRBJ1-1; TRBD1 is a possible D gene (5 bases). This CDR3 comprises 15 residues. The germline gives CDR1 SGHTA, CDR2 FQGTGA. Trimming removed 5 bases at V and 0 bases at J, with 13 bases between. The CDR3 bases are TGTGCCAGCAGCCCCCACCAGACAGTGAACACTGAAGCTTTCTTT. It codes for CASSPHQTVNTEAFF.

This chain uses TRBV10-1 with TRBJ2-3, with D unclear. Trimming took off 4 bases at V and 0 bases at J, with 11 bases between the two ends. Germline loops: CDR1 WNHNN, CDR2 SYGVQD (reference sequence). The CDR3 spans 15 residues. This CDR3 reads CASSGYISSTDTQYF. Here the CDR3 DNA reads TGCGCCAGCAGTGGATACATCTCTAGCACAGATACGCAGTATTTT.

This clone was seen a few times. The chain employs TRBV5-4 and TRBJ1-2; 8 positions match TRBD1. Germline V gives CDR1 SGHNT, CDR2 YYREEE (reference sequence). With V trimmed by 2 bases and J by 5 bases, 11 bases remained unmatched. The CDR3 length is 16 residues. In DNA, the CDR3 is TGTGCCAGCAGCTTTTTAAGTACAGGGGGAAATTATGGCTACACCTTC. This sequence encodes CASSFLSTGGNYGYTF.

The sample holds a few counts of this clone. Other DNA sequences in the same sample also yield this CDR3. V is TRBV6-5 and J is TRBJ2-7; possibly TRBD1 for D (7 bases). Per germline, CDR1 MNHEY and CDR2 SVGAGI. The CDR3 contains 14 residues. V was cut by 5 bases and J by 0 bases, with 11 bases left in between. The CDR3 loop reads CASSRQGGSYEQYF. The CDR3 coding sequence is TGTGCCAGCAGTCGACAGGGAGGCTCCTACGAGCAGTACTTC.

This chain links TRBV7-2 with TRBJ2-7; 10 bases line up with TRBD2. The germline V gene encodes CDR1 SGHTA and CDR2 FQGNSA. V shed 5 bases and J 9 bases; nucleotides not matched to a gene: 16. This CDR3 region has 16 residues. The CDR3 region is CASSPPGSGRARGQYF. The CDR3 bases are TGTGCCAGCAGCCCCCCGGGAAGCGGGAGGGCCCGAGGGCAGTACTTC.

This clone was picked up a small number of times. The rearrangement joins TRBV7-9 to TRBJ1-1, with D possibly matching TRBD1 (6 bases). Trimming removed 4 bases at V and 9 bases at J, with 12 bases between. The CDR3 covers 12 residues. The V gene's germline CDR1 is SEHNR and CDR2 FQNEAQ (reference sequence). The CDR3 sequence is CASSSGDDKAFF. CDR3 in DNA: TGTGCCAGCAGCTCAGGGGATGATAAAGCTTTCTTT.

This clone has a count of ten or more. The CDR3 sequence: CASRGTSGETGELFF. As DNA, the CDR3 is TGTGCCAGCAGGGGGACTAGCGGTGAAACCGGGGAGCTGTTTTTT. The chain uses TRBV2 and TRBJ2-2, with 11 bases lining up with TRBD2. V lost 6 bases and J lost 5; bases outside the gene matches: 5. This CDR3 spans 15 amino acids. CDR1 is SNHLY and CDR2 is FYNNEI in the germline V gene.

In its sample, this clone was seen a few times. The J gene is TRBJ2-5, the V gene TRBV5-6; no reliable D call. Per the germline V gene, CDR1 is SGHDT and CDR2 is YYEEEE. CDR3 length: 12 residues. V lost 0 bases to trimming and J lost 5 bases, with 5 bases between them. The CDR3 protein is CASSLALETQYF. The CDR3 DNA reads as TGTGCCAGCAGCTTGGCCCTGGAGACCCAGTACTTC.

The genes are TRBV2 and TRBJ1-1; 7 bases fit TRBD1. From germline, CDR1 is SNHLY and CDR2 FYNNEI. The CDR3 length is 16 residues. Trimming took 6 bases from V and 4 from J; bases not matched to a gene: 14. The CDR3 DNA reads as TGTGCCAGCAGCCAACCTAGAAATCAGGGGGGCACTGAAGCTTTCTTT. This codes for CASSQPRNQGGTEAFF.

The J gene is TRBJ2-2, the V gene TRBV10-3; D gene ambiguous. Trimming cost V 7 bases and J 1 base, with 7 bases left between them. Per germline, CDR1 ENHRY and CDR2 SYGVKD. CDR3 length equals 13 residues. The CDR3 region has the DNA TGTGCCATCAATTCCGGGAACACCGGGGAGCTGTTTTTT. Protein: CAINSGNTGELFF.

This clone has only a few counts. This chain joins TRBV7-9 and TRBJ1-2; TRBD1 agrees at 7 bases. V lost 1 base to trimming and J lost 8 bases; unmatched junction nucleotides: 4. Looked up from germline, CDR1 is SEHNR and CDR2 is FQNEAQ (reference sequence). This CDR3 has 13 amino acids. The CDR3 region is CASSLEQGYGYTF. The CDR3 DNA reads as TGTGCCAGCAGCTTAGAACAGGGGTACGGCTACACCTTC.